Shown below are 17 T cell receptor beta chains from a single sample sequenced in a study of T cells in Graves' hyperthyroidism and ophthalmopathy. It was RNA transcripts that yielded the amplified TCR beta CDR3 regions. Initially, a first-round RT-PCR of the TCR CDR3 employed the HTBI primer set. TCRdb re-called the multiplex PCR reads through MiXCR, storing one row per CDR3 protein. This table holds 750,000 to 900,000 distinct CDR3 sequences, roughly 40% found once. Sequenced: blood. These receptors were taken from a man younger than 30 with Graves' hyperthyroidism.

In this sample, this clonotype turned up many times. The V and J genes are TRBV20-1 and TRBJ1-5; possibly TRBD1 for D (5 bases). The V gene's germline CDR1 is DFQATT and CDR2 SNEGSKA (reference sequence). Trimming removed 0 bases from V and 6 bases from J, with 12 bases in between. The CDR3 sequence is 14 residues long. Here the CDR3 DNA reads TGCAGTGCTAGAGATGCAGGTGGGGGTCAGCCCCAGCATTTT. Translation: CSARDAGGGQPQHF.

The chain couples TRBV10-3 to TRBJ1-5, with TRBD1 matching 7 bases. V gave up 10 bases and J gave up 0 bases; unmatched junction bases: 12. Germline-derived CDR1 and CDR2 are ENHRY and SYGVKD. This CDR3 region has 16 residues. The CDR3 DNA sequence: TGTGCCAGCAGATTGATGACAGGGATTAGCAATCAGCCCCAGCATTTT. It is translated as CASRLMTGISNQPQHF.

This sequence joins TRBV7-3 and TRBJ2-5, with D possibly matching TRBD1 (5 bases). The CDR3 is 9 residues long. V lost 5 bases and J 12 bases, leaving 7 bases between the germline ends. In germline, CDR1 is SGHTA, CDR2 FQGTGA. The chain's CDR3 is CASSIQEYF. Here the CDR3 DNA reads TGTGCCAGCAGCATACAGGAGTACTTC.

This clonotype appeared a single time. This chain joins TRBV7-2 and TRBJ2-5; D gene unclear. Germline V gene lookup returns CDR1 SGHTA and CDR2 FQGNSA. The length of the CDR3 is 15 residues. V lost 7 bases, J lost 1 base, and 16 bases lay in between. As DNA, the CDR3 is TGTGCCAGCACCACCCGGGCCAGCCTCCAAGAGACCCAGTACTTC. Its protein product is CASTTRASLQETQYF. Supplemented by reference TRBV7-2 and TRBJ2-5, the full variable domain reads GAGVSQSPSNKVTEKGKDVELRCDPISGHTALYWYRQSLGQGLEFLIYFQGNSAPDKSGLPSDRFSAERTGGSVSTLTIQRTQQEDSAVYLCASTTRASLQETQYFGPGTRLLVL.

This sequence joins TRBV9 and TRBJ2-5; 7 bases match TRBD1. Per germline, CDR1 SGDLS and CDR2 YYNGEE. Germline trimming cut 4 bases from V and 5 bases from J; bases unmatched to any gene: 11. CDR3 size: 15 residues. The CDR3 sequence is CASSHPGRGHETQYF. DNA of the CDR3: TGTGCCAGCAGCCACCCGGGTAGGGGGCACGAGACCCAGTACTTC.

A few counts support this clonotype. The genes are TRBV6-5 and TRBJ2-5; perhaps TRBD2 as D (6 bases). The germline V and J ends were trimmed by 6 bases and 5 bases, with 16 bases remaining between them. The germline gives CDR1 MNHEY, CDR2 SVGAGI. This CDR3 is built from 14 residues. The CDR3 DNA reads as TGTGCCAGCAGCCCTACGGGGGTAGCGGAGACCCAGTACTTC. Protein sequence: CASSPTGVAETQYF.

Many counts were recorded for this clonotype. The V gene is TRBV2, the J gene TRBJ1-4; no clear D. The CDR3 consists of 13 residues. With 8 bases removed from V and 8 bases from J, the gap between germline ends came to 15 bases. The V gene's germline CDR1 is SNHLY and CDR2 FYNNEI. The CDR3 DNA reads TGTGCCAGCCTTATTATAACCGGCGAAAAACTGTTTTTT. Its translation: CASLIITGEKLFF.

Details on this clonotype: A read error may explain this, as a much larger clone is one base away. The chain employs TRBV10-3 and TRBJ2-5; 14 bases are a match to TRBD2. Germline loops: CDR1 ENHRY, CDR2 SYGVKD. This CDR3 region has 14 residues. In DNA form, the CDR3 reads TGTGCCATCAGGACTAGCGGGGGGGAAGAGACCCAGAACTTC. This gives the protein CAIRTSGGEETQNF.

This clonotype was observed at least ten times. The rearrangement uses TRBV6-6 and TRBJ1-1; D remains ambiguous. Per the germline V gene, CDR1 is MNHNY and CDR2 is SVGAGI (reference sequence). CDR3 length equals 15 residues. V lost 0 bases to trimming and J lost 0 bases, with 8 bases between them. In nucleotides, the CDR3 is TGTGCCAGCAGTTACTCGTCCGTCATGAACACTGAAGCTTTCTTT. It is translated as CASSYSSVMNTEAFF.

This clonotype was counted at least ten times. The V gene is TRBV19, the J gene TRBJ1-1, with a possible D match to TRBD1 (5 bases). The CDR3 spans 13 residues. V gave up 8 bases and J gave up 1 base, with 11 bases separating them. Germline V lookup: CDR1 LNHDA, CDR2 SQIVND (reference sequence). CDR3 DNA sequence: TGTGCCAGTGGGACCGTGGGGAACACTGAAGCTTTCTTT. Its protein product is CASGTVGNTEAFF.

In its sample, this clonotype was seen a few times. The chain is built from TRBV19 and TRBJ2-7, with D maybe TRBD2 (5 bases). Germline lookup yields CDR1 LNHDA and CDR2 SQIVND (reference sequence). V was pared by 10 bases and J by 6 bases, with 25 bases between. The CDR3 is 15 amino acids. The DNA for the CDR3 is TGTGCCACCCTCGAGAGACACGGGAATGGGGTCGAGCAGTACTTC. Protein product: CATLERHGNGVEQYF.

This clonotype was seen at least ten times. This chain connects TRBV9 to TRBJ1-1; 9 bases are shared with TRBD1. Germline V gene sequence: CDR1 SGDLS, CDR2 YYNGEE. There are 13 residues in the CDR3. V trimming: 5 bases; J trimming: 4 bases; junction bases outside the gene matches: 3. The CDR3 coding sequence is TGTGCCAGCAGGCCGGGACAGGGCACTGAAGCTTTCTTT. Protein: CASRPGQGTEAFF.

The table lists this clonotype with a few counts. The chain recombines TRBV19 with TRBJ2-5; the match to TRBD2 covers 7 bases. The CDR3 has 14 amino acids. V lost 1 base to trimming and J lost 2 bases; unmatched junction nucleotides: 1. Germline V gene sequence: CDR1 LNHDA, CDR2 SQIVND (reference sequence). The CDR3 region has the DNA TGTGCCAGTAGTATAGTGGGACTACAAGAGACCCAGTACTTC. It codes for CASSIVGLQETQYF.

V and J are TRBV9 and TRBJ1-1, with TRBD1 identical over 7 bases. Germline CDR1 SGDLS, CDR2 YYNGEE. Trimming cost V 0 bases and J 3 bases; bases outside gene matches: 8. The CDR3 is made up of 16 amino acids. The CDR3 DNA reads as TGTGCCAGCAGCGTAGGAGAGTTGGGACAGTACACTGAAGCTTTCTTT. Its translation is CASSVGELGQYTEAFF.

For this clonotype: A much larger clonotype is one base distant, so this may be a read error. The V and J genes are TRBV29-1 and TRBJ1-2; D is unclear. The germline V gene encodes CDR1 SQVTM and CDR2 ANQGSEA. The CDR3 spans 12 residues. V lost 1 base and J lost 1, with 4 bases in between. The CDR3 reads CSVEGNNYGYTF. CDR3 DNA sequence: TGCAGCGTTGAAGGGAATAACTATGGCTACACCTTC.

This clonotype was detected ten times or more. The rearrangement uses TRBV20-1 and TRBJ2-5; 7 bases are a match to TRBD1. This CDR3 is 11 amino acids long. The V and J ends lost 5 bases and 3 bases, in that order; junction bases with no gene match: 0. Germline CDR1 DFQATT, CDR2 SNEGSKA (reference sequence). The CDR3, as DNA: TGCAGTGCTGACAGGGAAGAGACCCAGTACTTC. It encodes CSADREETQYF.

This chain connects TRBV19 to TRBJ1-1; tentative D call: TRBD1 (6 bases). The CDR3 is 13 amino acids. Germline CDR1 is LNHDA and CDR2 is SQIVND (reference sequence). V lost 11 bases to trimming and J lost 3 bases, with 16 bases between them. The CDR3 protein is CASYRALDTEAFF. The DNA for the CDR3 is TGTGCCTCATACAGGGCTTTGGACACTGAAGCTTTCTTT.